This T cell receptor (beta chain) comes out of a study of CD8 T cells in ankylosing spondylitis. Trimming stripped 2 bases from V and 1 base from J, with 11 bases between. CDR3 length: 15 residues. This clonotype came up a few times. Its antigen is not known. In TCRdb, the 5' RACE reads were re-called with MiXCR into one record per CDR3 protein. There are about 360,000 distinct CDR3 sequences in the sample; roughly 22% occur only once, and roughly 14% lies in the top ten. The study, taken as a whole, reports: There was a TCR beta motif, made of several highly homologous variants, that appeared characteristic of ankylosing spondylitis blood. Several of the motif variants were reported before in synovial fluid and blood from reactive arthritis. Researchers reportedly found disease-linked clones significantly enriched in matched ankylosing spondylitis synovial fluid.

The TCR was taken from a male donor with ankylosing spondylitis or in good health (not recorded which). Material: blood, either unsorted or a sorted T cell fraction (not recorded which). The gene calls are TRBV12-3 or TRBV12-4 and TRBJ2-5, with D possibly being TRBD1 (5 bases). The CDR3 region is CASSLSSTVQETQYF. In DNA, the CDR3 is TGTGCCAGCAGTTTAAGTTCGACAGTCCAAGAGACCCAGTACTTC.